The 10 T cell receptor beta chains presented below share a single source sample, sequenced in a study of T cell responses to AZD1222 COVID-19 vaccine. The protocol was immunoSEQ multiplex PCR, while the TCRdb copy is restricted to in-frame clones and leaves out a portion. The table lists about 84,000 clones, 70% to 90% of them singletons, with 11% in the top ten. The sample was peripheral blood, taken 28 days after the second AZD1222 dose. These receptors all stem from an adult who received the AZD1222 COVID-19 vaccine.

The rearrangement joins TRBV6-5 to TRBJ1-1; D is unresolved. The CDR3 is 14 residues long. Trimming took 2 bases from V and 2 from J, leaving 9 bases between them. Germline V lookup: CDR1 MNHEY, CDR2 SVGAGI. The CDR3 loop is CASSYREGNTEAFF. The DNA for the CDR3 is TGTGCCAGCAGTTACCGGGAGGGAAACACTGAAGCTTTCTTT.

The chain uses TRBV7-2 and TRBJ1-5; no reliable D call. V lost 0 bases and J lost 6, with 9 bases in between. Germline CDR1 reads SGHTA; CDR2 reads FQGNSA. The CDR3 totals 14 residues. The CDR3 DNA reads TGTGCCAGCAGCTTAGCGAAGTTCGGTCAGCCCCAGCATTTT. This encodes CASSLAKFGQPQHF.

The chain carries TRBV9 and TRBJ1-1; 9 nucleotides agree with TRBD1. This CDR3 comprises 18 residues. Germline V gives CDR1 SGDLS, CDR2 YYNGEE. V gave up 0 bases and J gave up 0 bases; unmatched junction bases: 9. CDR3 region: CASSVAGTGYSMNTEAFF. In DNA form, the CDR3 reads TGTGCCAGCAGCGTAGCGGGGACAGGGTACTCCATGAACACTGAAGCTTTCTTT. The entire variable domain, with the rest obtained from reference TRBV9 and TRBJ1-1, is as follows: DSGVTQTPKHLITATGQRVTLRCSPRSGDLSVYWYQQSLDQGLQFLIQYYNGEERAKGNILERFSAQQFPDLHSELNLSSLELGDSALYFCASSVAGTGYSMNTEAFFGQGTRLTVV.

The V and J genes are TRBV18 and TRBJ2-5; TRBD1 aligns across 9 bases. With 7 bases clipped from V and 0 bases from J, the junction kept 6 bases outside the gene matches. The CDR3 loop spans 15 amino acids. CDR1 KGHSH and CDR2 LQKENI come from the germline V gene. CDR3 region: CASLRTGAHQETQYF. CDR3 in DNA: TGTGCCAGCTTACGGACAGGGGCCCACCAAGAGACCCAGTACTTC.

The chain recombines TRBV5-1 with TRBJ2-3; no clear D. Germline V gives CDR1 SGHRS, CDR2 YFSETQ. The V gene lost 4 bases and the J gene lost 2 bases, with 14 bases spanning the gap. The CDR3 runs 15 residues. The CDR3 sequence is CASSPWATLTDTQYF. Written as DNA, the CDR3 is TGCGCCAGCAGCCCCTGGGCTACCCTCACAGATACGCAGTATTTT.

The V gene is TRBV7-2, the J gene TRBJ1-5; D might be TRBD1 (6 bases). CDR3 length: 12 amino acids. CDR1 is SGHTA, CDR2 FQGNSA, per germline. V gave up 5 bases and J gave up 9 bases, with 11 bases separating them. The CDR3 here is CASSKTGWPQHF. CDR3 sequence (DNA): TGTGCCAGCAGCAAAACAGGGTGGCCCCAGCATTTT.

The chain joins TRBV7-9 to TRBJ2-7; 8 positions agree with TRBD2. CDR3 size: 16 residues. Losses at the gene ends were 5 bases for V and 1 base for J; bases not matched to a gene: 10. Germline CDR1 SEHNR, CDR2 FQNEAQ (reference sequence). Written as DNA, the CDR3 is TGTGCCAGCAGCCTCCCGGGGGGGCGGGGGTCCTACGAGCAGTACTTC. Its protein is CASSLPGGRGSYEQYF. Full variable domain (rest looked up from reference TRBV7-9 and TRBJ2-7): DTGVSQNPRHKITKRGQNVTFRCDPISEHNRLYWYRQTLGQGPEFLTYFQNEAQLEKSRLLSDRFSAERPKGSFSTLEIQRTEQGDSAMYLCASSLPGGRGSYEQYFGPGTRLTVT.

This clone was seen a few times. The chain links TRBV6-2 or TRBV6-3 to TRBJ1-5; 8 bases are a match to TRBD1. This CDR3 spans 13 amino acids. With 6 bases clipped from V and 7 bases from J, the junction kept 5 bases outside the gene matches. Germline V gives CDR1 MNHEY, CDR2 SVGEGT. CDR3 in DNA: TGTGCCAGCAGCGACAGGGGAGGCCAGCCCCAGCATTTT. It translates to CASSDRGGQPQHF.

The chain carries TRBV7-2 and TRBJ2-7; D possibly corresponds to TRBD1 (5 bases). The CDR3 loop spans 13 amino acids. With 5 bases removed from V and 9 bases from J, the gap between germline ends came to 17 bases. Germline CDR1 and CDR2: SGHTA and FQGNSA. The CDR3 DNA reads TGTGCCAGCAGCCTTAGACAGAGAGAAGGGCAGTACTTC. Translating it yields CASSLRQREGQYF.

The chain recombines TRBV29-1 with TRBJ1-6; 9 bases match TRBD1. The CDR3 length is 14 residues. J gave up 8 bases and V 4 bases, and 6 bases lay outside the gene matches. Germline CDR1 and CDR2: SQVTM and ANQGSEA. This chain's CDR3 is CSVGQGVGDSPLHF. Here the CDR3 DNA reads TGCAGCGTTGGACAGGGGGTAGGGGATTCACCCCTCCACTTT.